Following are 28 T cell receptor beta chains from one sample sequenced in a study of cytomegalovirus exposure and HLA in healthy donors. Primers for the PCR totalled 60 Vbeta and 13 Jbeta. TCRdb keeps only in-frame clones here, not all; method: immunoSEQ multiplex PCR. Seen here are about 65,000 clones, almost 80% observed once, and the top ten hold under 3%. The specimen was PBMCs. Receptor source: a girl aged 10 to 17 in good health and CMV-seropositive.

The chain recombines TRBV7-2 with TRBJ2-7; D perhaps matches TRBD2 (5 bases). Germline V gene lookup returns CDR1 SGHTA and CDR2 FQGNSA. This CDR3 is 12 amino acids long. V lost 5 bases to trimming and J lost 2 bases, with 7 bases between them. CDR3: CASSPSTYEQYF. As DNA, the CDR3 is TGTGCCAGCAGCCCTAGCACCTACGAGCAGTACTTC.

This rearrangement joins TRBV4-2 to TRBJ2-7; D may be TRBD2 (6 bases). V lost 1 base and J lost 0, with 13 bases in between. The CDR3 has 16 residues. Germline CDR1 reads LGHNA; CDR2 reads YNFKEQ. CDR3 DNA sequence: TGTGCCAGCAGCCAAGGGTCGGGAGCGGTCTCCTACGAGCAGTACTTC. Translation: CASSQGSGAVSYEQYF.

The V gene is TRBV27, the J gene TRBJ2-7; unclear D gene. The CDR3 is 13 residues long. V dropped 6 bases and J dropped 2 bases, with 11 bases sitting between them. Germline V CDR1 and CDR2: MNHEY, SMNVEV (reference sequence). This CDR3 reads CASSVTRAYEQYF. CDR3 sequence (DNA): TGTGCCAGCAGCGTTACACGTGCCTACGAGCAGTACTTC.

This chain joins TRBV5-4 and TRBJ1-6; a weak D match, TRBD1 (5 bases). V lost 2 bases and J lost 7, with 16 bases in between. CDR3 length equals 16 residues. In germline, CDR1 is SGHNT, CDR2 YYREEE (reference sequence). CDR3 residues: CASSFLIGGSNSPLHF. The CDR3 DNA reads TGTGCCAGCAGCTTCTTAATCGGGGGTTCCAATTCACCCCTCCACTTT.

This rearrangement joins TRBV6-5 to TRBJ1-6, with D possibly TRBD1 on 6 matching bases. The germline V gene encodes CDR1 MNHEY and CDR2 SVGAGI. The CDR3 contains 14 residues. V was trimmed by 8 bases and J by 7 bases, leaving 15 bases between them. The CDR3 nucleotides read TGTGCCAGCTCCAGGACAGAGACGAATTCACCCCTCCACTTT. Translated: CASSRTETNSPLHF.

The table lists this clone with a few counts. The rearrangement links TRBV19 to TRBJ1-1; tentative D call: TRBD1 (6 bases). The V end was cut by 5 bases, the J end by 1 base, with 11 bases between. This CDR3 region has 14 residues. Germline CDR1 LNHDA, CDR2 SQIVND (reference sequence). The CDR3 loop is CASSSHRENTEAFF. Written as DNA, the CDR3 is TGTGCCAGTAGTTCCCACAGGGAGAACACTGAAGCTTTCTTT.

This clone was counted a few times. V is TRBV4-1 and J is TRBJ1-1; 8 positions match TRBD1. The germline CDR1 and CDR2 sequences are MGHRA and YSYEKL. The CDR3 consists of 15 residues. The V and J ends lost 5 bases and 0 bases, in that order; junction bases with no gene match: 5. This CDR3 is CASSYRGDMNTEAFF. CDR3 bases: TGCGCCAGCAGCTACAGGGGGGATATGAACACTGAAGCTTTCTTT.

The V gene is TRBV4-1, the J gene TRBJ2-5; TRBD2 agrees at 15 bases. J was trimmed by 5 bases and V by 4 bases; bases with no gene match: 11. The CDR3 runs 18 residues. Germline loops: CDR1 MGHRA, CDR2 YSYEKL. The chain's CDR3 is CASSPRTSGRASGETQYF. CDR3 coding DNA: TGCGCCAGCAGCCCCCGGACTAGCGGGAGGGCCTCAGGGGAGACCCAGTACTTC.

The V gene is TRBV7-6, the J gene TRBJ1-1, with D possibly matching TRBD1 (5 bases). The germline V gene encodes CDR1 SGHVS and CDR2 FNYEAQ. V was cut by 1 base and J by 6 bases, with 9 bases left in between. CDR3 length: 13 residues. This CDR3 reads CASSLEGISEAFF. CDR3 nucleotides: TGTGCCAGCAGCTTAGAGGGGATTTCTGAAGCTTTCTTT.

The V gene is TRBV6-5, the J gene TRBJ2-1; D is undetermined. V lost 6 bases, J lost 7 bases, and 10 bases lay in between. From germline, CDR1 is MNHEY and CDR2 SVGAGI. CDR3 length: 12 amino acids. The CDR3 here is CASSQSRNEQFF. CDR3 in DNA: TGTGCCAGCAGCCAATCGAGAAATGAGCAGTTCTTC.

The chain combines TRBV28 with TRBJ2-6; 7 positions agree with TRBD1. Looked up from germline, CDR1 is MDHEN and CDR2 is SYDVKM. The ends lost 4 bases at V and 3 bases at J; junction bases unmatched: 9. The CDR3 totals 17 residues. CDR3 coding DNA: TGTGCCAGCAGTTCAAGACAGGGCGGAGGTGGGGCCAACGTCCTGACTTTC. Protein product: CASSSRQGGGGANVLTF.

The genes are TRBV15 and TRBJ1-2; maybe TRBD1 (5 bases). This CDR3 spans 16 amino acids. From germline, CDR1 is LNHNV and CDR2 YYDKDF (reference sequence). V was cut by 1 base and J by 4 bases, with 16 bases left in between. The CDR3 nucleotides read TGTGCCACCAGCAGAGGAATGCCAGGGCTGGGCTATGGCTACACCTTC. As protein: CATSRGMPGLGYGYTF. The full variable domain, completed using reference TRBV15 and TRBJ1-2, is DAMVIQNPRYQVTQFGKPVTLSCSQTLNHNVMYWYQQKSSQAPKLLFHYYDKDFNNEADTPDNFQSRRPNTSFCFLDIRSPGLGDTAMYLCATSRGMPGLGYGYTFGSGTRLTVV.

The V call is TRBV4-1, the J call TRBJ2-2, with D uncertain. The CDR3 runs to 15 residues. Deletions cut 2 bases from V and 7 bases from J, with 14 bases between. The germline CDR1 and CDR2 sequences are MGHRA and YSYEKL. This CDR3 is CASSQRHITVGELFF. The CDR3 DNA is TGCGCCAGCAGCCAAAGACACATTACGGTCGGGGAGCTGTTTTTT.

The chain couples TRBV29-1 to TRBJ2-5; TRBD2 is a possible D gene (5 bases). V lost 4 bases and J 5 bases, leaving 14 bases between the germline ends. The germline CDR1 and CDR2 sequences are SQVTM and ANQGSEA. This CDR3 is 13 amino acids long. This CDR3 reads CSVVAWLAETQYF. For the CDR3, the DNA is TGCAGCGTTGTAGCCTGGTTAGCGGAGACCCAGTACTTC. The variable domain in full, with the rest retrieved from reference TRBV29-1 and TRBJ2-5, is SAVISQKPSRDICQRGTSLTIQCQVDSQVTMMFWYRQQPGQSLTLIATANQGSEATYESGFVIDKFPISRPNLTFSTLTVSNMSPEDSSIYLCSVVAWLAETQYFGPGTRLLVL.

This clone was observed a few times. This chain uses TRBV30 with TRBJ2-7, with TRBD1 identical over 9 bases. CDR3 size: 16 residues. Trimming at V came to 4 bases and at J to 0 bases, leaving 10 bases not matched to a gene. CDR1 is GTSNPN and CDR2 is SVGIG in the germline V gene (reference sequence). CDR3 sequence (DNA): TGTGCCTGGAACCGACCCCCGGGACAGGGCTCCTACGAGCAGTACTTC. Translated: CAWNRPPGQGSYEQYF.

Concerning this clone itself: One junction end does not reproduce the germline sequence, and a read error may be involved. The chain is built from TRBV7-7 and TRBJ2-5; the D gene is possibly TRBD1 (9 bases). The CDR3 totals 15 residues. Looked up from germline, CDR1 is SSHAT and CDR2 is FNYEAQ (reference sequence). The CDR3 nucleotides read TGTGCTAGCAGCTTAGCGGGGACAGGGAAGGAGACCCAGTACTTC. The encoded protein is CASSLAGTGKETQYF.

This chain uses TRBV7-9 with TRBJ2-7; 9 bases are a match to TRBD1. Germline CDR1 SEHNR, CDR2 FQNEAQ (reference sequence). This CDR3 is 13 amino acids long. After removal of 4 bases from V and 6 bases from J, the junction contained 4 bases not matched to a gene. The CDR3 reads CASSSYRGREQYF. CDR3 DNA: TGTGCCAGCAGCTCGTACAGGGGGCGCGAGCAGTACTTC.

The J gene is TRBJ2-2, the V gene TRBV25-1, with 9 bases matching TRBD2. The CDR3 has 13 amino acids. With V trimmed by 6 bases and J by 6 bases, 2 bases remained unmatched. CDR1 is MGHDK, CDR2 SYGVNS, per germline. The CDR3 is CASSRGGAGELFF. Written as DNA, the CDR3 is TGTGCCAGCAGCCGCGGGGGGGCCGGGGAGCTGTTTTTT.

The CDR3 region has the DNA TGTGCCACCGCCCGGGACAGGGGGCGTACCGGGGAGCTGTTTTTT. Encoded protein: CATARDRGRTGELFF. The rearrangement uses TRBV15 and TRBJ2-2, with 12 nucleotides matching TRBD1. V trimming: 8 bases; J trimming: 5 bases; junction bases outside the gene matches: 6. CDR3 length: 15 amino acids. Germline CDR1 and CDR2: LNHNV and YYDKDF (reference sequence).

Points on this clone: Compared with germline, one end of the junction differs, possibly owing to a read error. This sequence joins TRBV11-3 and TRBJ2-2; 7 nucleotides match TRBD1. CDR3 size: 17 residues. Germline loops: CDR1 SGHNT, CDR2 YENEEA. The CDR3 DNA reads TGTGCCAGCAGTTTAGGGACAGTTGGGGCCATCGACGGGGAGCTGTTTTTT. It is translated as CASSLGTVGAIDGELFF.

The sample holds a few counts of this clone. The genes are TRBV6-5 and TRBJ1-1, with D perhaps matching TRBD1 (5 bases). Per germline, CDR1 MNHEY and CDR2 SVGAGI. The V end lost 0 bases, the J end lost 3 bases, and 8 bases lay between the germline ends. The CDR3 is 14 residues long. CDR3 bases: TGTGCCAGCAGTTACTCGTGGGGGGACACTGAAGCTTTCTTT. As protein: CASSYSWGDTEAFF.

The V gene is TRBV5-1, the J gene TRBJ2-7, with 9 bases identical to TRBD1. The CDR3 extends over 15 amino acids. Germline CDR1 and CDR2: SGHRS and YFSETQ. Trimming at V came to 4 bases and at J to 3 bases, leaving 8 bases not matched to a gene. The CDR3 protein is CASSTGTGLNYEQYF. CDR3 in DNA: TGCGCCAGCAGCACAGGGACAGGGCTAAACTACGAGCAGTACTTC.

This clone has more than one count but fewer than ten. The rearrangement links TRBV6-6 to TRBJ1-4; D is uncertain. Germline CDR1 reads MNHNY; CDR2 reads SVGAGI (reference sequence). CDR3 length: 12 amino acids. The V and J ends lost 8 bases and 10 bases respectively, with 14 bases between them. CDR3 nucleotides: TGTGCCAGCTCCCCGACATCTACAAAACTGTTTTTT. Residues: CASSPTSTKLFF.

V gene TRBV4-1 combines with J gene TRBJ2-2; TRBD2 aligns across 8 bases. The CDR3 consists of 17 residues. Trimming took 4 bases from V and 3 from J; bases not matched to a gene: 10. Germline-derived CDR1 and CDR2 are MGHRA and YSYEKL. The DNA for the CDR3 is TGCGCCAGCAGCCCACAATCGGGGGGGGCGGACACCGGGGAGCTGTTTTTT. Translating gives CASSPQSGGADTGELFF.

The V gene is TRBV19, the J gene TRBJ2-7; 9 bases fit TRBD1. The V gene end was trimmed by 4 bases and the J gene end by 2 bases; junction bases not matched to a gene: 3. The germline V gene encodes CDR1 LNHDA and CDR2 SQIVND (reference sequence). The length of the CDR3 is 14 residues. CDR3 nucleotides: TGTGCCAGTAGTACCGGGACAGGGCCCTACGAGCAGTACTTC. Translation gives CASSTGTGPYEQYF.

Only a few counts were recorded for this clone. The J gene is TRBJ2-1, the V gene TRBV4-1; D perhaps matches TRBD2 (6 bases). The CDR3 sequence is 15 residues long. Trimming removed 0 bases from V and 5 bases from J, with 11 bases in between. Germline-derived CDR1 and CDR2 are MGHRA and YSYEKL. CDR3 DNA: TGCGCCAGCAGCCAAGAGGGGACTTTAGACAATGAGCAGTTCTTC. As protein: CASSQEGTLDNEQFF.

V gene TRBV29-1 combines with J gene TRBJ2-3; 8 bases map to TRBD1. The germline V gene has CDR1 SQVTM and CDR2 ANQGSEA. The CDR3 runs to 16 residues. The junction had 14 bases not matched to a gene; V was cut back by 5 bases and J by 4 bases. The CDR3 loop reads CSVNPADRVIPDTQYF. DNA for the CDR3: TGCAGCGTTAACCCGGCGGACAGGGTTATCCCAGATACGCAGTATTTT.

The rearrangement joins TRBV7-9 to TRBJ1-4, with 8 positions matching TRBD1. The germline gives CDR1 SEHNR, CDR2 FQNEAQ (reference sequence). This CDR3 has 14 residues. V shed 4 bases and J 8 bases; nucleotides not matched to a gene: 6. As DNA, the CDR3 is TGTGCCAGCAGCTATGGACAGGGTGGAGAAAAACTGTTTTTT. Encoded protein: CASSYGQGGEKLFF.